Below, 21 T cell receptor beta chains from the same sample are listed, as sequenced in a study of CD8 T cells in ankylosing spondylitis. TCRdb re-derived calls from the 5' RACE reads in MiXCR, one entry per CDR3 protein. In the table there are 250,000 to 350,000 distinct CDR3 sequences, approximately 20% of which are singletons. Input material: blood, either unsorted or a sorted T cell fraction (not recorded which). Every receptor here comes from a male donor with ankylosing spondylitis or in good health (not recorded which).

The CDR3 spells CASMGALGGYTF. The CDR3 coding sequence is TGTGCCAGCATGGGGGCGCTCGGGGGCTACACCTTC. The chain has TRBV28 and TRBJ1-2, with D maybe TRBD1 (6 bases). The CDR3 covers 12 residues. The V end lost 7 bases, the J end lost 8 bases, and 14 bases lay between the germline ends. The germline gives CDR1 MDHEN, CDR2 SYDVKM.

The chain carries TRBV9 and TRBJ1-1, with unresolved D. The CDR3 covers 15 residues. Trimming removed 0 bases at V and 3 bases at J, with 12 bases between. Looked up from germline, CDR1 is SGDLS and CDR2 is YYNGEE. CDR3 region: CASSVGPGRDTEAFF. CDR3 in DNA: TGTGCCAGCAGCGTAGGACCGGGCAGAGACACTGAAGCTTTCTTT.

The chain combines TRBV7-9 with TRBJ1-4; unclear D gene. The CDR3 totals 14 residues. Germline V gives CDR1 SEHNR, CDR2 FQNEAQ (reference sequence). V shed 1 base and J shed 5 bases, with 8 bases lying between them. CDR3 DNA sequence: TGTGCCAGCAGCTTAGGGACGTCGAATGAAAAACTGTTTTTT. Translating gives CASSLGTSNEKLFF. Full variable domain (remainder filled in from reference TRBV7-9 and TRBJ1-4): DTGVSQNPRHKITKRGQNVTFRCDPISEHNRLYWYRQTLGQGPEFLTYFQNEAQLEKSRLLSDRFSAERPKGSFSTLEIQRTEQGDSAMYLCASSLGTSNEKLFFGSGTQLSVL.

The chain employs TRBV10-3 and TRBJ1-6; maybe TRBD1 (5 bases). CDR3 length equals 14 residues. Germline V gene lookup returns CDR1 ENHRY and CDR2 SYGVKD. V lost 2 bases, J lost 7 bases, and 9 bases lay in between. The CDR3 sequence: CAISEEAGNSPLHF. DNA for the CDR3: TGTGCCATCAGTGAGGAGGCAGGGAATTCACCCCTCCACTTT.

This clonotype showed up just a few times. The V gene is TRBV27, the J gene TRBJ1-1; no clear D. Germline lookup yields CDR1 MNHEY and CDR2 SMNVEV (reference sequence). The CDR3 runs to 13 residues. V was clipped by 3 bases and J by 1 base, with 6 bases between them. The CDR3 region is CASSFRGNTEAFF. The CDR3 DNA reads TGTGCCAGCAGTTTTCGGGGGAACACTGAAGCTTTCTTT.

The J gene is TRBJ2-3, the V gene TRBV10-3, with 8 positions matching TRBD2. The CDR3 loop spans 15 amino acids. Per germline, CDR1 ENHRY and CDR2 SYGVKD. V gave up 10 bases and J gave up 0 bases; unmatched junction bases: 9. The CDR3 sequence is CATTLREVSTDTQYF. The CDR3 DNA reads as TGTGCCACCACCTTGCGGGAGGTGAGCACAGATACGCAGTATTTT.

The chain links TRBV12-3 or TRBV12-4 to TRBJ1-1, with TRBD1 matching over 11 bases. There are 13 residues in the CDR3. V lost 6 bases, J lost 11 bases, and 8 bases stayed unmatched. The CDR3 bases are TGTGCCAGCAGCCAGGGACAGGGGGTCGTGGCTTTCTTT. Translated, it gives CASSQGQGVVAFF.

This clonotype was seen a handful of times. The CDR3 spells CASSLVQGLRETQYF. The CDR3 DNA is TGCGCCAGCAGCTTGGTGCAGGGGCTGAGGGAGACCCAGTACTTC. The rearrangement links TRBV5-1 to TRBJ2-5, with a possible D match to TRBD1 (6 bases). The germline V gene encodes CDR1 SGHRS and CDR2 YFSETQ. This CDR3 is 15 amino acids long. The V and J ends lost 0 bases and 5 bases respectively, with 14 bases between them.

V usage is TRBV4-1 and J usage is TRBJ1-1; 7 nucleotides match TRBD1. Germline CDR1 MGHRA, CDR2 YSYEKL. The CDR3 runs to 14 residues. J lost 2 bases, V lost 4 bases, and 4 bases had no gene match. The CDR3 DNA sequence: TGCGCCAGCAGCCCGGACAGGAGTAACACTGAAGCTTTCTTT. Translating it yields CASSPDRSNTEAFF.

The sample holds a few counts of this clonotype. This chain connects TRBV29-1 to TRBJ2-3, with TRBD2 identical over 9 bases. Germline V lookup: CDR1 SQVTM, CDR2 ANQGSEA. The CDR3 length is 13 residues. The junction had 7 bases not matched to a gene; V was cut back by 4 bases and J by 8 bases. CDR3 protein: CSVVAGAGGTQYF. CDR3 in DNA: TGCAGCGTTGTAGCGGGAGCTGGGGGTACGCAGTATTTT.

In this sample, this clonotype turned up a few times. The J gene is TRBJ2-7, the V gene TRBV15; D call uncertain. V was cut by 0 bases and J by 0 bases, with 9 bases left in between. Per the germline V gene, CDR1 is LNHNV and CDR2 is YYDKDF (reference sequence). The CDR3 length is 15 residues. The DNA for the CDR3 is TGTGCCACCAGCAGAGATCCAGTGGCCTCCTACGAGCAGTACGTC. Translated, it gives CATSRDPVASYEQYV.

This clonotype was counted ten times or more. As DNA, the CDR3 is TGTGCCAGCAGTTTAGGGACAAGGGTTGGCAATGAGCAGTTCTTC. The encoded protein is CASSLGTRVGNEQFF. This sequence joins TRBV28 and TRBJ2-1; D perhaps matches TRBD1 (6 bases). Germline CDR1 MDHEN, CDR2 SYDVKM. V was pared by 2 bases and J by 6 bases, with 14 bases between. CDR3 length equals 15 residues.

The chain combines TRBV20-1 with TRBJ2-3, with 7 bases that match TRBD2. V shed 3 bases, J shed 4 bases, and the junction held 10 bases outside the gene matches. Germline loops: CDR1 DFQATT, CDR2 SNEGSKA (reference sequence). This CDR3 is 15 amino acids long. CDR3 coding DNA: TGCAGTGCTAGTGGGCGGGAGTCGATCGCAGATACGCAGTATTTT. It yields the protein CSASGRESIADTQYF.

The CDR3 loop reads CASSVWGTGELFF. CDR3 DNA sequence: TGTGCCAGCAGCGTATGGGGCACCGGGGAGCTGTTTTTT. The V call is TRBV9, the J call TRBJ2-2; D not certain. V lost 1 base and J 4 bases, leaving 5 bases between the germline ends. The CDR3 contains 13 residues. CDR1 and CDR2 (germline): SGDLS, YYNGEE.

Details on this clonotype: Its ends do not fully match the called genes, so a read error is possible. The chain carries TRBV3-1 and TRBJ2-3; 8 bases match TRBD2. The germline gives CDR1 LGHDT, CDR2 YNNKEL (reference sequence). CDR3 length equals 20 residues. The CDR3 spells CASSQEKGWGSGTGTDTQYF. CDR3 coding DNA: TGTGCCAGTAGCCAAGAAAAAGGATGGGGTAGCGGGACGGGCACAGATACGCAGTATTTT.

This chain connects TRBV21-1 to TRBJ2-3; no DNA check was done on the table's D call, TRBD1. TRBV21-1 is reported as a pseudogene. There are 15 residues in the CDR3. DNA for the CDR3: TGTGCCAGCAGCATAGTCAGGGGGGGCACAGATACGCAGTATTTT. It specifies CASSIVRGGTDTQYF.

This clonotype has a handful of counts. In nucleotides, the CDR3 is TGTGCCAGCAGTGCCCGCCTCACGATAGCTCGGGAGACCCAGTACTTC. Its protein product is CASSARLTIARETQYF. V gene TRBV27 combines with J gene TRBJ2-5; D remains ambiguous. Germline V gives CDR1 MNHEY, CDR2 SMNVEV (reference sequence). The V end lost 5 bases, the J end lost 5 bases, and 21 bases lay between the germline ends. The CDR3 is 16 residues long.

The J gene is TRBJ2-3, the V gene TRBV18; 7 nucleotides agree with TRBD1. The CDR3 sequence is 15 residues long. Germline values: CDR1 KGHSH, CDR2 LQKENI. V gave up 3 bases and J gave up 0 bases; unmatched junction bases: 3. The CDR3, as DNA: TGTGCCAGCTCACCCACAGGGGCTAGCACAGATACGCAGTATTTT. Amino acid sequence: CASSPTGASTDTQYF. The full variable domain, with the rest looked up from reference TRBV18 and TRBJ2-3, is NAGVMQNPRHLVRRRGQEARLRCSPMKGHSHVYWYRQLPEEGLKFMVYLQKENIIDESGMPKERFSAEFPKEGPSILRIQQVVRGDSAAYFCASSPTGASTDTQYFGPGTRLTVL.

This chain uses TRBV27 with TRBJ2-7; 10 bases map to TRBD2. The trim removed 2 bases at V and 2 bases at J, leaving 3 bases unmatched. Germline lookup yields CDR1 MNHEY and CDR2 SMNVEV (reference sequence). This CDR3 is 15 amino acids long. The CDR3 nucleotides are TGTGCCAGCAGTTTAATAGCGGGAGGTACCTACGAGCAGTACGTC. Amino acids: CASSLIAGGTYEQYV.

This clonotype has more than one count but fewer than ten. The chain couples TRBV20-1 to TRBJ1-6, with 8 positions matching TRBD1. Germline CDR1 DFQATT, CDR2 SNEGSKA (reference sequence). J was trimmed by 10 bases and V by 5 bases; bases with no gene match: 10. The CDR3 spans 14 residues. The CDR3 DNA reads TGCAGTGCTCATCTAGGACAGGGAAACTCACCCCTCCACTTT. This gives the protein CSAHLGQGNSPLHF.

This clonotype was counted a few times. This chain connects TRBV4-1 to TRBJ1-6; D might be TRBD1 (6 bases). Trimming cost V 0 bases and J 9 bases, with 12 bases left between them. The CDR3 consists of 15 residues. Germline V CDR1 and CDR2: MGHRA, YSYEKL. CDR3 bases: TGCGCCAGCAGCCAAGATGAGGGGGTTGGTTCACCCCTCCACTTT. The encoded protein is CASSQDEGVGSPLHF.